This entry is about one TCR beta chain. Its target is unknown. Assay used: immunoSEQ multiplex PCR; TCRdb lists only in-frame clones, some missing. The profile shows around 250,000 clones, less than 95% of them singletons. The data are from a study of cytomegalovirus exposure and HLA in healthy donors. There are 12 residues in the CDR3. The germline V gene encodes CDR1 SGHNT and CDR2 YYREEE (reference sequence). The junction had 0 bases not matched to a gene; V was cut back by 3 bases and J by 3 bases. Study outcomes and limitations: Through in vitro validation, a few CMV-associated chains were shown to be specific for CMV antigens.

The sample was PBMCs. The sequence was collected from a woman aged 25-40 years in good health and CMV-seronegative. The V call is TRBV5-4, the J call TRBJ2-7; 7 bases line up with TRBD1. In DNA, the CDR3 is TGTGCCAGCAGCTGGGACAGCTACGAGCAGTACTTC. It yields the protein CASSWDSYEQYF.